Detailed here is one T cell receptor (beta chain). Its specific antigen is unknown. The input lacks base qualities; no much larger clone sits a single base away. V is reduced by 6 bases and J by 7 bases, leaving a spacing of 9 bases between them. The CDR3 goes from the cysteine to the phenylalanine over 11 residues. CDR3 DNA only is kept here, 33 bases in frame from base 1. Sequences SEHNR (CDR1) and FQNEAQ (CDR2) are obtained from the germline V gene (reference sequence). Libraries were constructed by the immunoSEQ multiplex PCR assay. TCRdb limited this immuneACCESS table to in-frame rearrangements with V and J called. A share of clones is missing; checked studies link under half to unresolved V genes, and the rest is unexplained. Here the sample has several thousand clones; over 65% occur a single time. The ten biggest clones cover 9.5% to 12% of the sample. These data come from a study of tumour-infiltrating T cells in Burkitt lymphoma (dated by TCRdb to 2020 to 2021). About the investigation overall: All epidemiological subtypes of Burkitt lymphoma were represented in the cohort, which was made up of 82 patients. When TCR repertoire data were correlated with clinical outcome, productive clonality turned out to predict both overall and progression-free survival, independent of established prognosticators, age at diagnosis among them.

Results the study describes overall, beyond this receptor: Numerous Burkitt lymphoma patients were found to share several public clonotypes, a finding suggesting shared tumour neoantigen selection that is absent from diffuse large B-cell lymphoma.

The sequencing sample was made of tumor tissue. The TCR originated in a human donor with Burkitt lymphoma. This sequence uses TRBV7-9 and TRBJ1-1; a confident D gene designation cannot be given. Here is the DNA: TGTGCCAGCAGTAACAGTAATGAAGCTTTCTTT. It is translated as CASSNSNEAFF. With the portions outside the CDR3 filled from the reference TRBV7-9 and TRBJ1-1 genes, the complete variable region becomes DTGVSQNPRHKITKRGQNVTFRCDPISEHNRLYWYRQTLGQGPEFLTYFQNEAQLEKSRLLSDRFSAERPKGSFSTLEIQRTEQGDSAMYLCASSNSNEAFFGQGTRLTVV.